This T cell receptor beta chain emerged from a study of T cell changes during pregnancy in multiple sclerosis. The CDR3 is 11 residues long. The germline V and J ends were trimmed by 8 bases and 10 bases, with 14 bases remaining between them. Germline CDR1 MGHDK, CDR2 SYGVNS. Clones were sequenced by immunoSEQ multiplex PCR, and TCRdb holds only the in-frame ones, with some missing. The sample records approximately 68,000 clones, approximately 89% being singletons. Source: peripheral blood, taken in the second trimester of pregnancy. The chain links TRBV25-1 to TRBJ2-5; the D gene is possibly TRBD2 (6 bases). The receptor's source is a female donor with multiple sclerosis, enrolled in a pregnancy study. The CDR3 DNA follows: TGTGCCAGCGGGGGTATGGGGGGCCAGTACTTC. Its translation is CASGGMGGQYF.